This TCR beta chain was found in a study of cytomegalovirus exposure and HLA in healthy donors. This clone was seen a few times. 60 Vbeta and 13 Jbeta primers were used in PCR. Produced via immunoSEQ multiplex PCR; TCRdb's table is partial and in-frame only. The data contain 120,000 or so clones, around 75% of them singletons. The V and J ends lost 0 bases and 4 bases respectively, with 6 bases between them. CDR1 is MNHEY, CDR2 SVGAGI, per germline. The CDR3 has 13 residues. The TCR sequence derives from a woman between 45 and 65 years old in good health and CMV-seropositive. The material sequenced was PBMCs. This chain uses TRBV6-5 with TRBJ1-2; D gene unclear. In DNA form, the CDR3 reads TGTGCCAGCAGTTACTCCTCTAGCTATGGCTACACCTTC. Protein product: CASSYSSSYGYTF.